Below are 3 T cell receptor beta chains sequenced from a single sample in a study of CD8+CD57+ T cells in acquired aplastic anemia. The template used for profiling TCR beta VDJ and CDR3 was genomic DNA. TCRdb used MiXCR to reprocess the reads, holding one entry per CDR3 protein. The table includes under 250,000 distinct CDR3 sequences, 65% detected once. In patients chosen for sequencing, flow cytometry had shown CD8+CD57+ cell expansion. Sequencing was performed on sorted CD4+, CD8+, or CD8+CD57+ T cells (not recorded which) from PBMCs. The source of these receptors is a human donor with aplastic anemia.

The J gene is TRBJ1-1, the V gene TRBV20-1; D remains unclear. CDR3 length equals 13 residues. From germline, CDR1 is DFQATT and CDR2 SNEGSKA (reference sequence). V lost 3 bases and J lost 2, with 10 bases in between. DNA of the CDR3: TGCAGTGCTAGTAGACACTCTAACACTGAAGCTTTCTTT. It yields the protein CSASRHSNTEAFF.

J is TRBJ1-5 and V is TRBV7-9; no clear D. CDR1 and CDR2 (germline): SEHNR, FQNEAQ (reference sequence). CDR3 length: 12 residues. Deletions cut 1 base from V and 10 bases from J, with 8 bases between. CDR3 region: CASSLEGVPQHF. CDR3 coding DNA: TGTGCCAGCAGCTTAGAGGGCGTCCCCCAGCATTTT.

This clonotype was seen only a few times. At one boundary the junction diverges from the germline segment, which might be a read error. The chain uses TRBV2 and TRBJ2-1; 11 nucleotides match TRBD2. This CDR3 is built from 15 residues. The germline gives CDR1 SNHLY, CDR2 FYNNEI. Here the CDR3 DNA reads TGTGCCAGCAGTGTGACTAGCGGGGATTATGAGAGAAGCCTCTTC. This sequence encodes CASSVTSGDYERSLF. The variable domain in full, completed from reference TRBV2 and TRBJ2-1, reads EPEVTQTPSHQVTQMGQEVILRCVPISNHLYFYWYRQILGQKVEFLVSFYNNEISEKSEIFDDQFSVERPDGSNFTLKIRSTKLEDSAMYFCASSVTSGDYERSLFGPGTRLTVL.